The clone carrying this TCR beta chain was observed once. Its antigen remains unidentified. The source of the sample is a study of PD-1 blockade in classical Hodgkin lymphoma. Relapse was seen in all patients after autologous stem cell transplantation, and brentuximab vedotin exposure was variable. Profiled with immunoSEQ multiplex PCR; TCRdb holds only in-frame clones, not every one. This table has roughly 97,000 clones, around 80% appearing once. V dropped 9 bases and J dropped 3 bases, with 15 bases sitting between them. Germline CDR1 SGHVS, CDR2 FQNEAQ. The CDR3 contains 13 residues. General study results and limits: Complete responders started with a diversity level that resembled newly diagnosed patients at baseline. The CD4+ diversity rise by C4D1 was clearest in complete responders.

The rearrangement uses TRBV7-8 and TRBJ2-7; perhaps TRBD1 as D (6 bases). This sample comprised peripheral blood mononuclear cells (PBMCs), obtained at baseline. The clonotype comes from a human donor with classical Hodgkin lymphoma. In nucleotides, the CDR3 is TGTGCCAGTATGGAGCCAGGGGTCTACGAGCAGTACTTC. Protein sequence: CASMEPGVYEQYF.